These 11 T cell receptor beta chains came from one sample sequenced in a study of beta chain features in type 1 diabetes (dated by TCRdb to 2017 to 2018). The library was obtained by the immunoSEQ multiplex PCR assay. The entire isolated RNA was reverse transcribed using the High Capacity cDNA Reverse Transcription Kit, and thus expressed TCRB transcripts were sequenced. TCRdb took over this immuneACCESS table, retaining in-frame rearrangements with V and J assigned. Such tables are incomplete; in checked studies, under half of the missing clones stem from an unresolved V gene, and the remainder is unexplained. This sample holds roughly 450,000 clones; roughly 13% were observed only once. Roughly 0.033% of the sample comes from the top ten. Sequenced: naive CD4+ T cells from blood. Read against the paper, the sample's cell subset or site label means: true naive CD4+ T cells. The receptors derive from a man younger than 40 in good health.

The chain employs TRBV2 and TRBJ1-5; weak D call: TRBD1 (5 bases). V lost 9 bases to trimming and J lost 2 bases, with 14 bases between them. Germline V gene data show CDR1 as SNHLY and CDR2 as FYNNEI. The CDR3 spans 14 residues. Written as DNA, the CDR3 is TGTGCCAGTCATGGGGCGCAGCGCAATCAGCCCCAGCATTTT. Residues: CASHGAQRNQPQHF. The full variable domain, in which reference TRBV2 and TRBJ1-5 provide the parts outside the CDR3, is EPEVTQTPSHQVTQMGQEVILRCVPISNHLYFYWYRQILGQKVEFLVSFYNNEISEKSEIFDDQFSVERPDGSNFTLKIRSTKLEDSAMYFCASHGAQRNQPQHFGDGTRLSIL.

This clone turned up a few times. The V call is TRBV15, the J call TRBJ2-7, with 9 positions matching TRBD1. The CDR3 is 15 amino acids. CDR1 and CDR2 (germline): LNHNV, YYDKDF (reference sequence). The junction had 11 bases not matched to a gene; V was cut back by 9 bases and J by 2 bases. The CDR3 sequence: CATKLGGQGPYEQYF. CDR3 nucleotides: TGTGCCACTAAACTAGGGGGACAGGGCCCCTACGAGCAGTACTTC.

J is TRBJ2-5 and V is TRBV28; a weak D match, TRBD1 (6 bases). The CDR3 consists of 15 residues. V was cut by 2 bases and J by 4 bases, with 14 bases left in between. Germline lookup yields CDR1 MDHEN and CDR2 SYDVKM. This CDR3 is CASSLVQGASETQYF. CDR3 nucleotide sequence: TGTGCCAGCAGTTTAGTACAGGGAGCGTCAGAGACCCAGTACTTC.

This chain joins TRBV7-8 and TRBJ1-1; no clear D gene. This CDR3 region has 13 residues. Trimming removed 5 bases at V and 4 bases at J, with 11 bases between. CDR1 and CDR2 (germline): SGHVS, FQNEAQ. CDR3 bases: TGTGCCAGCAGCCTCCAGAAGAGCACTGAAGCTTTCTTT. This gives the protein CASSLQKSTEAFF.

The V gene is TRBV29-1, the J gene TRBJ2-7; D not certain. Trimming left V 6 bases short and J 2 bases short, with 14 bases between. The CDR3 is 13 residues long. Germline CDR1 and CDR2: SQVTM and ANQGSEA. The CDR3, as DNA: TGCAGCGTCCGACCCAAACTGACCTACGAGCAGTACTTC. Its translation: CSVRPKLTYEQYF.

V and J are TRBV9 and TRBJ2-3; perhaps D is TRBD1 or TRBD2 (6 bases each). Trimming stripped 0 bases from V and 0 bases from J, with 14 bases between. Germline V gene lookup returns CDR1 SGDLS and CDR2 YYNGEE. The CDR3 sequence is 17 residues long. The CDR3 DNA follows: TGTGCCAGCAGCGTAGGTTCCGGGGGCCCTAGCACAGATACGCAGTATTTT. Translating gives CASSVGSGGPSTDTQYF.

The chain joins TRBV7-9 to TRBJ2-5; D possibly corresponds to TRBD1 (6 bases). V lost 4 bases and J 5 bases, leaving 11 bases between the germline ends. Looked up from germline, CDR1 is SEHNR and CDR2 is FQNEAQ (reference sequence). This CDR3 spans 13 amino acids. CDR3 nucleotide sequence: TGTGCCAGCAGCTCCAGGGGTAGTGAGACCCAGTACTTC. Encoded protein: CASSSRGSETQYF.

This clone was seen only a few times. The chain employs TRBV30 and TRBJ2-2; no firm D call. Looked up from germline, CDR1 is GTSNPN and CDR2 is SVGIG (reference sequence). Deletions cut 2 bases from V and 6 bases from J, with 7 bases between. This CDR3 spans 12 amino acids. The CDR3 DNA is TGTGCCTGGAGTCATCTTTCCGGGGAGCTGTTTTTT. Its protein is CAWSHLSGELFF.

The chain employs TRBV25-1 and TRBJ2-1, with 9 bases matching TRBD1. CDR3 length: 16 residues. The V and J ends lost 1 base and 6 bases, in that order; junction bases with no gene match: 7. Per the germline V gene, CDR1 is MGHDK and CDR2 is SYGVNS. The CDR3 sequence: CASSESVTGGRNEQFF. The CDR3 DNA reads TGTGCCAGCAGTGAATCGGTGACAGGGGGACGCAATGAGCAGTTCTTC.

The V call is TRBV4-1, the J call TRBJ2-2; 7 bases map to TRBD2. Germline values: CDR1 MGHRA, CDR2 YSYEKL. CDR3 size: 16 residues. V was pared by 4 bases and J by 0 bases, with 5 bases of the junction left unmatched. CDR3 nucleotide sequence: TGCGCCAGCAGCCCGAATGCGGGGGCGAACACCGGGGAGCTGTTTTTT. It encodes CASSPNAGANTGELFF.

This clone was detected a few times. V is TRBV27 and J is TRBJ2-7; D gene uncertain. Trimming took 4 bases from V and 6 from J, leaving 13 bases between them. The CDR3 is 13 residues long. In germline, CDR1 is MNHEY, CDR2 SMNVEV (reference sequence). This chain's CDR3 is CASSSLRSSEQYV. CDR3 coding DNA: TGTGCCAGCAGTTCCTTGAGGAGCTCCGAGCAGTACGTC.